Listed below are T cell receptor beta chains from one sample, sequenced in a study of radiotherapy plus CTLA-4 blockade in lung cancer. This table comes from immunoSEQ multiplex PCR, and its TCRdb copy is limited to in-frame clones, with some not included. The data contain roughly 39,000 clones, 60% to 75% of them singletons. Sequencing was performed on peripheral blood, taken from a patient treated with radiotherapy plus ipilimumab. These receptors all come from a human donor with non-small cell lung cancer who had stable disease on radiotherapy plus ipilimumab. CDR3s include the opening cysteine and the closing phenylalanine or tryptophan. A D gene is named only where the DNA matches it firmly. Clone size is not always given. Where it is, it says once, few, many or a class for expanded clones.

abundance | len | d_gene | j_gene | v_gene | CDR3nt | CDR3aa
. | 13 | . | TRBJ2-5 | TRBV7-6 | TGTGCCAGCAGCTTTGATAGTCAAGAGACCCAGTACTTC | CASSFDSQETQYF
. | 13 | . | TRBJ1-1 | TRBV14 | TGTGCCAGCAGCCAGATGACAGCTTTAGAAGCTTTCTTT | CASSQMTALEAFF
. | 15 | TRBD1 | TRBJ1-4 | TRBV30 | TGTGCCTGGAATGGGGGGACAGGGCGGGATGAAAAACTGTTTTTT | CAWNGGTGRDEKLFF
. | 13 | TRBD1 | TRBJ2-5 | TRBV7-8 | TGTGCCAGCAGCCCTGGGACAGTAGAGACCCAGTACTTC | CASSPGTVETQYF
. | 17 | TRBD1 | TRBJ1-1 | TRBV5-6 | TGTGCCAGCAGCTCGGGGGACAGGCGATTGATGAACACTGAAGCTTTCTTT | CASSSGDRRLMNTEAFF
. | 14 | . | TRBJ1-5 | TRBV27 | TGTGCCAGCAGTCGTTATTCACAGGGTCAGCCCCAGCATTTT | CASSRYSQGQPQHF
. | 13 | . | TRBJ1-1 | TRBV14 | TGTGCCAGCAGCCAAGACAGGGGCACTGAAGCTTTCTTT | CASSQDRGTEAFF
. | 13 | TRBD1 | TRBJ1-2 | TRBV9 | TGTGCCAGCAGCGCCGGGACAGGGGACGACTACACCTTC | CASSAGTGDDYTF
. | 14 | . | TRBJ1-5 | TRBV2 | TGTGCCAGCAGGGGTTGGGGCAGCAATCAGCCCCAGCATTTT | CASRGWGSNQPQHF
. | 14 | . | TRBJ2-7 | TRBV29-1 | TGCAGCGTTGAAATGACAGGAGGGACCTACGAGCAGTACTTC | CSVEMTGGTYEQYF
. | 13 | . | TRBJ2-3 | TRBV5-1 | TGCGCCAGCAGCTTGGTAACCACAGATACGCAGTATTTT | CASSLVTTDTQYF
. | 14 | . | TRBJ1-1 | TRBV7-9 | TGTGCCAGCAGCTTAGGTGGGGAGTACACTGAAGCTTTCTTT | CASSLGGEYTEAFF
. | 15 | . | TRBJ2-2 | TRBV30 | TGTGCCTGGAGTGCCCTAGGGGCGAACACCGGGGAGCTGTTTTTT | CAWSALGANTGELFF
few | 13 | . | TRBJ1-2 | TRBV19 | TGTGCCAGTAGCCACAGGGCCCACCATGGCTACACCTTC | CASSHRAHHGYTF
few | 15 | . | TRBJ1-6 | TRBV5-6 | TGTGCCAGCAGCTTTTTTGGGGGCAGTCATTCACCCCTCCACTTT | CASSFFGGSHSPLHF
. | 14 | . | TRBJ1-1 | TRBV11-2 | TGTGCCAGCAGCTTAGAGTACTCGGACCCTGAAGCTTTCTTT | CASSLEYSDPEAFF
. | 15 | TRBD1 | TRBJ2-7 | TRBV5-6 | TGTGCCAGCGGGTTGGGGACAGGAGGTTTCTACGAGCAGTACTTC | CASGLGTGGFYEQYF
few | 16 | . | TRBJ1-2 | TRBV19 | TGTGCCAGTAGTATAATCGGCCCGGGTTCGCAGAAAGGCTACACCTTC | CASSIIGPGSQKGYTF
. | 15 | TRBD1 | TRBJ2-2 | TRBV10-3 | TGTGCCATCGGCAAAATAGACAGGGATGACGGGGAGCTGTTTTTT | CAIGKIDRDDGELFF
. | 13 | . | TRBJ1-5 | TRBV27 | TGTGCCAGCAGTTTAAGGGGTAATCAGCCCCAGCATTTT | CASSLRGNQPQHF
. | 14 | . | TRBJ2-2 | TRBV11-2 | TGTGCCAGCAGCTTAGAGGTCACCGGTGGGGAGCTGTTTTTT | CASSLEVTGGELFF
. | 16 | . | TRBJ2-7 | TRBV5-6 | TGTGCCAGCAGCTTTACTTGGGGGGCCCCTCACTACGAGCAGTACTTC | CASSFTWGAPHYEQYF
. | 15 | . | TRBJ2-1 | TRBV19 | TGTGCCAGTAGTATAGATCCAGCCGGGCCCAATGAGCAGTTCTTC | CASSIDPAGPNEQFF
few | 14 | . | TRBJ1-2 | TRBV28 | TGTGCCAGCAGTCAGACGAATCCTAACTATGGCTACACCTTC | CASSQTNPNYGYTF
. | 15 | TRBD2 | TRBJ2-7 | TRBV6-6 | TGTGCCAGCAGTTATGAGGCTGGGGGGGGTTACGAGCAGTACTTC | CASSYEAGGGYEQYF
. | 15 | . | TRBJ2-1 | TRBV4-3 | TGCGCCAGCAGCGTGACGGTGAGCTCCTACAATGAGCAGTTCTTC | CASSVTVSSYNEQFF